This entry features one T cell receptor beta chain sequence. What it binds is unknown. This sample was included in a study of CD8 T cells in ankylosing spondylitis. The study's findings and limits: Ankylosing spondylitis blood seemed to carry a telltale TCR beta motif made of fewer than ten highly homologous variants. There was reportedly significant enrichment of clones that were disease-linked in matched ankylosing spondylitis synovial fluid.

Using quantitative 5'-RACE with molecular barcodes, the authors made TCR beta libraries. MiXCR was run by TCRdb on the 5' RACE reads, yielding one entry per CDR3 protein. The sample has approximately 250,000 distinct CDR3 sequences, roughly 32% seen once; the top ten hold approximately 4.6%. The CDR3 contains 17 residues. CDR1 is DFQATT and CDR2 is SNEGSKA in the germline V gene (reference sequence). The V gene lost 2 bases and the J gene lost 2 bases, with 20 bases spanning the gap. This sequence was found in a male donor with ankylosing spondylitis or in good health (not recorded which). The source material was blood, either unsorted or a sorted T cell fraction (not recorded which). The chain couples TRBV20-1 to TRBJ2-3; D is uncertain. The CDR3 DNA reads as TGCAGTGCTAGACCAATGCTGGGTCGGTCTAACACAGATACGCAGTATTTT. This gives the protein CSARPMLGRSNTDTQYF.